What follows are 11 T cell receptor beta chains derived from one specimen sequenced in a study of CD8 T cells in Susac syndrome. Random hexamers primed reverse transcription of about 0.45 to 1 ug RNA. TCRdb analysed the immunoSEQ multiplex PCR reads with MiXCR anew, one entry per CDR3 protein. The data contain about 400,000 distinct CDR3 sequences, approximately 85% of them seen just once; the ten biggest clones take up about 0.12%. Sequencing was performed on CD8+ T cells from PBMCs. The receptor source for this set is a human donor with multiple sclerosis.

This clonotype was counted only a few times. The CDR3 reads CASSYLGGPQETQYF. CDR3 nucleotide sequence: TGTGCCAGCAGCTACTTGGGGGGGCCCCAAGAGACCCAGTACTTC. The gene calls are TRBV7-3 and TRBJ2-5, with D possibly TRBD2 on 7 matching bases. Germline V CDR1 and CDR2: SGHTA, FQGTGA. The CDR3 is 15 amino acids. V was trimmed by 4 bases and J by 1 base, leaving 13 bases between them. Full variable domain (missing parts from reference TRBV7-3 and TRBJ2-5): GAGVSQTPSNKVTEKGKYVELRCDPISGHTALYWYRQSLGQGPEFLIYFQGTGAADDSGLPNDRFFAVRPEGSVSTLKIQRTERGDSAVYLCASSYLGGPQETQYFGPGTRLLVL.

The J gene is TRBJ2-7, the V gene TRBV20-1, with TRBD2 matching 7 bases. Germline assignment: CDR1 DFQATT and CDR2 SNEGSKA (reference sequence). The CDR3 has 15 amino acids. V gave up 0 bases and J gave up 1 base; unmatched junction bases: 6. The CDR3 loop reads CSARDLGGGSYEQYF. CDR3 in DNA: TGCAGTGCTAGAGATCTAGGCGGGGGTTCCTACGAGCAGTACTTC.

The V call is TRBV4-1, the J call TRBJ2-1; 11 bases match TRBD2. The CDR3 runs to 18 residues. The germline CDR1 and CDR2 sequences are MGHRA and YSYEKL. V was clipped by 4 bases and J by 8 bases; unmatched bases: 16. The CDR3 spells CASSRRVRLVAGGYEQFF. CDR3 DNA: TGCGCCAGCAGCCGCAGGGTTAGGTTGGTAGCGGGAGGGTATGAGCAGTTCTTC.

The V and J genes are TRBV15 and TRBJ2-3, with a possible D match to TRBD1 (6 bases). Trimming pared 5 bases from V and 0 bases from J, leaving 18 bases between. There are 17 residues in the CDR3. Germline CDR1 reads LNHNV; CDR2 reads YYDKDF (reference sequence). The CDR3 loop is CATSRNQRTESTDTQYF. The DNA for the CDR3 is TGTGCCACCAGCCGAAATCAGAGGACAGAGAGCACAGATACGCAGTATTTT.

The rearrangement links TRBV6-5 to TRBJ2-7; 8 bases agree with TRBD2. The CDR3 spans 15 residues. V dropped 6 bases and J dropped 3; count of bases not matched to a gene: 10. The germline gives CDR1 MNHEY, CDR2 SVGAGI. CDR3: CASSNGRGYRYEQYF. CDR3 nucleotide sequence: TGTGCCAGCAGCAACGGGAGGGGGTATCGCTACGAGCAGTACTTC.

The chain has TRBV4-1 and TRBJ2-1; possibly TRBD1 or TRBD2 for D (5 bases each). CDR3 size: 14 residues. Germline-derived CDR1 and CDR2 are MGHRA and YSYEKL. V lost 3 bases, J lost 4 bases, and 10 bases lay in between. In DNA form, the CDR3 reads TGCGCCAGCAGCCAGCAGGGACGATACAATGAGCAGTTCTTC. Its protein product is CASSQQGRYNEQFF.

The chain recombines TRBV2 with TRBJ2-7; TRBD2 is a possible D gene (5 bases). The CDR3 consists of 15 residues. Trimming shortened V by 3 bases and J by 0 bases, and 12 bases separated the two germline ends. Germline assignment: CDR1 SNHLY and CDR2 FYNNEI. CDR3 sequence reads: CASSDGGFSSYEQYF. DNA for the CDR3: TGTGCCAGCAGTGATGGAGGATTCAGCTCCTACGAGCAGTACTTC.

Turning to this clonotype: The junction differs from germline at one of its ends, possibly a read error. The rearrangement uses TRBV5-4 and TRBJ2-1; TRBD2 matches at 7 bases. The CDR3 is 15 amino acids. Looked up from germline, CDR1 is SGHNT and CDR2 is YYREEE (reference sequence). CDR3 protein: CASRLGPGGGNEQFF. The DNA of the CDR3 is TGTGCCAGCAGATTGGGGCCGGGGGGTGGAAATGAGCAGTTCTTC.

This clonotype was seen just once. V gene TRBV7-8 combines with J gene TRBJ1-5, with D unresolved. Germline loops: CDR1 SGHVS, CDR2 FQNEAQ. There are 17 residues in the CDR3. V lost 5 bases to trimming and J lost 4 bases, with 21 bases between them. Here the CDR3 DNA reads TGTGCCAGCAGCCCAGGAGGCCAGGACGTTCTTAATCAGCCCCAGCATTTT. Translating it yields CASSPGGQDVLNQPQHF.

The J gene is TRBJ2-1, the V gene TRBV3-1; 9 nucleotides line up with TRBD2. The J segment lost 5 bases and the V segment lost 1 base, leaving 9 bases of the junction unmatched. There are 17 residues in the CDR3. Germline CDR1 reads LGHDT; CDR2 reads YNNKEL (reference sequence). CDR3 residues: CASSQGRLAGSNNEQFF. The CDR3 DNA reads TGTGCCAGCAGCCAAGGAAGGCTAGCGGGAAGCAACAATGAGCAGTTCTTC.

The chain combines TRBV30 with TRBJ2-7; possible D gene TRBD2, 5 bases. V lost 2 bases and J 3 bases, leaving 8 bases between the germline ends. The CDR3 runs 12 residues. The germline V gene has CDR1 GTSNPN and CDR2 SVGIG (reference sequence). CDR3 sequence: CAWSQTNYEQYF. Written as DNA, the CDR3 is TGTGCCTGGAGTCAGACTAACTACGAGCAGTACTTC. The whole variable domain, filled in from reference TRBV30 and TRBJ2-7, reads SQTIHQWPATLVQPVGSPLSLECTVEGTSNPNLYWYRQAAGRGLQLLFYSVGIGQISSEVPQNLSASRPQDRQFILSSKKLLLSDSGFYLCAWSQTNYEQYFGPGTRLTVT.